This T cell receptor beta chain comes out of a study of shared clonotypes between healthy human individuals. Study-level findings and limits: Sequencing of the sorted subsets was shown by rarefaction to be incomplete despite large depth.

On this clone itself: Its target is unknown.

Everyone who donated was a Caucasian adult who lived in Nashville, Tennessee. Trimming cost V 3 bases and J 9 bases; bases outside gene matches: 5. The CDR3 has 13 amino acids. CDR1 is MGHDK and CDR2 is SYGVNS in the germline V gene. Repertoires were generated with immunoSEQ multiplex PCR, while TCRdb's copy carries only in-frame clones and drops some. The sample shows about 2.3 million clones, approximately 93% of them seen only once. The chain joins TRBV25-1 to TRBJ1-5, with TRBD1 matching 7 bases. What was sequenced was naive CD4+ T cells from PBMCs. Subset reported: CD45RA+ positively selected. The sequence derives from a man younger than 35 in good health. Some clones in this sample may be carry-over from other donors' samples. This CDR3 reads CASSEVGGWPQHF. DNA of the CDR3: TGTGCCAGCAGTGAGGTAGGGGGCTGGCCCCAGCATTTT.